These 31 T cell receptor beta chains were all obtained from the same sample, sequenced in a study of shared clonotypes between healthy human individuals. Profiled with immunoSEQ multiplex PCR; TCRdb holds only in-frame clones, not every one. The sample records 1.6 million or so clones, 98% being singletons. The sequenced sample consisted of naive CD4+ T cells sorted from blood. Subset described: CD45RA+ positively selected. These receptors came from a man aged 30 to 39 in good health.

This rearrangement joins TRBV11-2 to TRBJ2-1, with a weak D call TRBD2 (5 bases). Germline lookup yields CDR1 SGHAT and CDR2 FQNNGV. The CDR3 extends over 15 amino acids. The V end was cut by 3 bases, the J end by 4 bases, with 13 bases between. The CDR3 reads CASSLAGAQYNEQFF. In DNA form, the CDR3 reads TGTGCCAGCAGCTTGGCGGGTGCGCAGTACAATGAGCAGTTCTTC.

The chain is built from TRBV5-1 and TRBJ1-5; D is undetermined. The CDR3 loop spans 14 amino acids. Germline lookup yields CDR1 SGHRS and CDR2 YFSETQ. Trimming pared 1 base from V and 5 bases from J, leaving 10 bases between. The CDR3 spells CASSLRRSDQPQHF. The DNA of the CDR3 is TGCGCCAGCAGCTTGCGCCGTTCAGATCAGCCCCAGCATTTT.

The V gene is TRBV2, the J gene TRBJ2-3, with a tentative D call TRBD1 (5 bases). Germline CDR1 is SNHLY and CDR2 is FYNNEI. This CDR3 comprises 13 residues. Trimming stripped 3 bases from V and 6 bases from J, with 10 bases between. Written as DNA, the CDR3 is TGTGCCAGCAGTGACAGGGATGTTGATACGCAGTATTTT. Its protein product is CASSDRDVDTQYF.

The chain joins TRBV25-1 to TRBJ2-4; 11 bases match TRBD1. Germline CDR1 is MGHDK and CDR2 is SYGVNS. V shed 3 bases, J shed 6 bases, and the junction held 13 bases outside the gene matches. The CDR3 extends over 18 amino acids. The DNA for the CDR3 is TGTGCCAGCAGTGACGGCGGGGTGGACAGGGGGCGAGTAAACATTCAGTACTTC. It is translated as CASSDGGVDRGRVNIQYF.

This chain joins TRBV19 and TRBJ2-1; 7 bases line up with TRBD2. The CDR3 covers 14 residues. Germline CDR1 and CDR2: LNHDA and SQIVND (reference sequence). V dropped 5 bases and J dropped 10; count of bases not matched to a gene: 11. CDR3 region: CASSLLSGTGEQFF. In nucleotides, the CDR3 is TGTGCCAGTAGTCTGCTCAGCGGGACCGGCGAGCAGTTCTTC.

V gene TRBV7-9 combines with J gene TRBJ1-2; no clear D gene. The germline V gene encodes CDR1 SEHNR and CDR2 FQNEAQ (reference sequence). V was trimmed by 2 bases and J by 8 bases, leaving 9 bases between them. The CDR3 covers 12 residues. In DNA form, the CDR3 reads TGTGCCAGCAGCTTATCCCTGGGGGGCTACACCTTC. It codes for CASSLSLGGYTF. The full variable domain, completed using reference TRBV7-9 and TRBJ1-2, is DTGVSQNPRHKITKRGQNVTFRCDPISEHNRLYWYRQTLGQGPEFLTYFQNEAQLEKSRLLSDRFSAERPKGSFSTLEIQRTEQGDSAMYLCASSLSLGGYTFGSGTRLTVV.

The rearrangement uses TRBV5-4 and TRBJ2-2; D uncertain. V shed 1 base and J shed 6 bases, with 4 bases lying between them. This CDR3 has 12 amino acids. Germline CDR1 and CDR2: SGHNT and YYREEE (reference sequence). The DNA of the CDR3 is TGTGCCAGCAGCTTGAGGCCCGGGGAGCTGTTTTTT. It yields the protein CASSLRPGELFF.

As concerns this clone: The same CDR3 can be traced to other DNA sequences in this sample. This chain links TRBV11-2 with TRBJ2-3, with D maybe TRBD1 (5 bases). With 4 bases removed from V and 0 bases from J, the gap between germline ends came to 11 bases. This CDR3 region has 15 residues. The germline CDR1 and CDR2 sequences are SGHAT and FQNNGV. In DNA form, the CDR3 reads TGTGCCAGCAGCTCCCGACAGCCTAGCACAGATACGCAGTATTTT. This gives the protein CASSSRQPSTDTQYF. Filled out from reference TRBV11-2 and TRBJ2-3, the complete variable domain reads EAGVAQSPRYKIIEKRQSVAFWCNPISGHATLYWYQQILGQGPKLLIQFQNNGVVDDSQLPKDRFSAERLKGVDSTLKIQPAKLEDSAVYLCASSSRQPSTDTQYFGPGTRLTVL.

CDR3 coding DNA: TGTGCCAGCAGCGTAGGGAGCGGGAGCGGTGAGCAGTTCTTC. It translates to CASSVGSGSGEQFF. This chain connects TRBV9 to TRBJ2-1; 8 nucleotides agree with TRBD2. V gave up 0 bases and J gave up 9 bases; unmatched junction bases: 5. There are 14 residues in the CDR3. The V gene's germline CDR1 is SGDLS and CDR2 YYNGEE.

The chain combines TRBV4-1 with TRBJ1-2; TRBD1 is a possible D gene (5 bases). Trimming pared 4 bases from V and 2 bases from J, leaving 20 bases between. The CDR3 extends over 17 amino acids. Germline loops: CDR1 MGHRA, CDR2 YSYEKL. CDR3 in DNA: TGCGCCAGCAGCCGCCCTCAGCCGATCAGGGTGAACTATGGCTACACCTTC. It specifies CASSRPQPIRVNYGYTF.

The chain carries TRBV6-1 and TRBJ2-7; 8 bases map to TRBD2. This CDR3 contains 13 residues. Germline values: CDR1 MNHNS, CDR2 SASEGT. The trim removed 6 bases at V and 4 bases at J, leaving 5 bases unmatched. The CDR3 DNA sequence: TGTGCCAGCAGCCGGGGGGGAAGATACGAGCAGTACTTC. Encoded protein: CASSRGGRYEQYF.

The CDR3 nucleotides are TGTGCCACCAGCAGAGATTTCGGGACTAGCGCCAATGAGCAGTTCTTC. Protein: CATSRDFGTSANEQFF. The V call is TRBV15, the J call TRBJ2-1, with 10 bases identical to TRBD2. Germline CDR1 is LNHNV and CDR2 is YYDKDF (reference sequence). The junction had 5 bases not matched to a gene; V was cut back by 0 bases and J by 6 bases. This CDR3 comprises 16 residues.

The chain couples TRBV15 to TRBJ2-6, with 10 nucleotides matching TRBD1. The CDR3 loop spans 16 amino acids. CDR1 is LNHNV and CDR2 is YYDKDF in the germline V gene (reference sequence). V shed 6 bases, J shed 2 bases, and the junction held 4 bases outside the gene matches. DNA for the CDR3: TGTGCCACCAGTCCCGGGACAGGGGCTGGGGCCAACGTCCTGACTTTC. It encodes CATSPGTGAGANVLTF. Combining the CDR3 with reference TRBV15 and TRBJ2-6 gives the whole variable domain DAMVIQNPRYQVTQFGKPVTLSCSQTLNHNVMYWYQQKSSQAPKLLFHYYDKDFNNEADTPDNFQSRRPNTSFCFLDIRSPGLGDTAMYLCATSPGTGAGANVLTFGAGSRLTVL.

This sequence joins TRBV7-2 and TRBJ2-1, with no clear D. Trimming stripped 5 bases from V and 10 bases from J, with 15 bases between. Germline values: CDR1 SGHTA, CDR2 FQGNSA. The CDR3 contains 13 residues. The CDR3 DNA is TGTGCCAGCAGCCCAAATCCCCCCCGCGAGCAGTTCTTC. This gives the protein CASSPNPPREQFF.

The V call is TRBV4-3, the J call TRBJ2-2; D call uncertain. V lost 4 bases to trimming and J lost 8 bases, with 11 bases between them. The CDR3 runs 13 residues. The V gene's germline CDR1 is LGHNA and CDR2 YSLEER. CDR3 coding DNA: TGCGCCAGCAGCCGCCCGAGATCGGGGGAGCTGTTTTTT. Its protein product is CASSRPRSGELFF.

The chain has TRBV5-4 and TRBJ1-2; D is possibly TRBD1 (5 bases). Trimming stripped 4 bases from V and 6 bases from J, with 16 bases between. This CDR3 has 14 residues. The germline V gene has CDR1 SGHNT and CDR2 YYREEE (reference sequence). The CDR3 reads CASSPAGRPNGYTF. CDR3 coding DNA: TGTGCCAGCAGCCCCGCGGGACGACCAAATGGCTACACCTTC.

CDR3 DNA: TGCGCCAGCAGCAAACGGACAGAATACTCCTACGAGCAGTACTTC. It yields the protein CASSKRTEYSYEQYF. J is TRBJ2-7 and V is TRBV5-1, with a possible D match to TRBD1 (6 bases). There are 15 residues in the CDR3. Trimming removed 4 bases from V and 0 bases from J, with 14 bases in between. Germline CDR1 and CDR2: SGHRS and YFSETQ.

The gene calls are TRBV6-1 and TRBJ2-5; D might be TRBD1 or TRBD2, each matching 5 bases. This CDR3 spans 14 amino acids. V dropped 1 base and J dropped 7 bases, with 13 bases sitting between them. CDR1 is MNHNS and CDR2 is SASEGT in the germline V gene. For the CDR3, the DNA is TGTGCCAGCAGTGAAGTCCATGTTGGGGGGACCCAGTACTTC. Its protein product is CASSEVHVGGTQYF.

Note on this clone: This sample also contains other DNA sequences that code for the same CDR3. The chain joins TRBV28 to TRBJ2-3; 7 nucleotides match TRBD2. Germline trimming cut 4 bases from V and 0 bases from J; bases unmatched to any gene: 4. Germline CDR1 is MDHEN and CDR2 is SYDVKM. This CDR3 contains 15 residues. In DNA, the CDR3 is TGTGCCAGCAGTTCAAGCGGGACTAGCACAGATACGCAGTATTTT. It translates to CASSSSGTSTDTQYF.

The gene calls are TRBV29-1 and TRBJ2-3, with 14 bases identical to TRBD2. There are 14 residues in the CDR3. CDR1 and CDR2 from the germline V gene are SQVTM and ANQGSEA. Trimming took 6 bases from V and 5 from J; bases not matched to a gene: 4. The CDR3 nucleotides are TGCAGCGTCGGGACTAGCGGGAGTTTAGATACGCAGTATTTT. The encoded protein is CSVGTSGSLDTQYF.

A single count supports this clone. V usage is TRBV5-1 and J usage is TRBJ1-3; the D gene is possibly TRBD1 (5 bases). Trimming left V 0 bases short and J 3 bases short, with 13 bases between. CDR3 size: 16 residues. The germline V gene encodes CDR1 SGHRS and CDR2 YFSETQ. The CDR3 region is CASSLAPRGVGNTIYF. For the CDR3, the DNA is TGCGCCAGCAGCTTGGCCCCGCGGGGGGTTGGAAACACCATATATTTT.

J is TRBJ2-7 and V is TRBV29-1; 9 bases fit TRBD1. CDR1 and CDR2 from the germline V gene are SQVTM and ANQGSEA. With V trimmed by 6 bases and J by 4 bases, 10 bases remained unmatched. The CDR3 extends over 14 amino acids. CDR3 residues: CSVSSRQGGYEQYF. The CDR3 nucleotides are TGCAGCGTGTCTTCAAGACAGGGGGGGTACGAGCAGTACTTC.

The J gene is TRBJ2-4, the V gene TRBV9; D is undetermined. Trimming removed 0 bases at V and 7 bases at J, with 8 bases between. The CDR3 spans 13 residues. Germline CDR1 SGDLS, CDR2 YYNGEE. The CDR3 is CASSVGAGNIQYF. The CDR3 DNA follows: TGTGCCAGCAGCGTAGGAGCCGGGAACATTCAGTACTTC. Filled out from reference TRBV9 and TRBJ2-4, the complete variable domain reads DSGVTQTPKHLITATGQRVTLRCSPRSGDLSVYWYQQSLDQGLQFLIQYYNGEERAKGNILERFSAQQFPDLHSELNLSSLELGDSALYFCASSVGAGNIQYFGAGTRLSVL.

The table lists this clone with many counts. The chain uses TRBV10-2 and TRBJ2-7; TRBD2 agrees at 16 bases. CDR3 length: 14 residues. J was trimmed by 6 bases and V by 6 bases; bases with no gene match: 2. Germline CDR1 and CDR2: WSHSY and SAAADI. In DNA form, the CDR3 reads TGCGCCAGCAGCGGGACTAGCGGGAGGGGCGAGCAGTACTTC. Translation: CASSGTSGRGEQYF.

The V call is TRBV6-5, the J call TRBJ1-2; weak D call: TRBD1 (5 bases). The ends were cut back, 1 base at V and 8 bases at J, with 17 bases in the middle. The CDR3 runs to 15 residues. In germline, CDR1 is MNHEY, CDR2 SVGAGI. The CDR3 here is CASSYLGEGSLGYTF. In nucleotides, the CDR3 is TGTGCCAGCAGTTACTTGGGGGAGGGATCCCTCGGCTACACCTTC.

This chain connects TRBV9 to TRBJ2-7; 11 bases line up with TRBD2. The CDR3 covers 16 residues. Trimming removed 0 bases from V and 6 bases from J; junction bases left unmatched: 8. Germline lookup yields CDR1 SGDLS and CDR2 YYNGEE. CDR3 nucleotides: TGTGCCAGCAGCGTAGCTAATAGCGGGAGGGTAGGCGAGCAGTACTTC. Protein sequence: CASSVANSGRVGEQYF.

This sequence joins TRBV29-1 and TRBJ2-5; 8 bases are a match to TRBD1. With 4 bases clipped from V and 5 bases from J, the junction kept 6 bases outside the gene matches. This CDR3 is built from 13 residues. Looked up from germline, CDR1 is SQVTM and CDR2 is ANQGSEA. The CDR3 here is CSVVRGPPETQYF. The CDR3 coding sequence is TGCAGCGTTGTCAGGGGGCCCCCCGAGACCCAGTACTTC.

This sequence joins TRBV18 and TRBJ2-2; D gene ambiguous. The length of the CDR3 is 13 residues. V was trimmed by 4 bases and J by 3 bases, leaving 6 bases between them. CDR1 and CDR2 (germline): KGHSH, LQKENI. The CDR3 DNA sequence: TGTGCCAGCTCACTGGTAGACACCGGGGAGCTGTTTTTT. Translation gives CASSLVDTGELFF.

The rearrangement uses TRBV7-2 and TRBJ1-1; no definite D call. Trimming removed 2 bases from V and 6 bases from J, with 13 bases in between. The CDR3 extends over 14 amino acids. CDR1 SGHTA and CDR2 FQGNSA come from the germline V gene. This CDR3 reads CASSLRLTEPEAFF. As DNA, the CDR3 is TGTGCCAGCAGCTTAAGGTTGACGGAACCTGAAGCTTTCTTT.

This chain joins TRBV27 and TRBJ2-5; weak D call: TRBD2 (7 bases). Germline V CDR1 and CDR2: MNHEY, SMNVEV (reference sequence). CDR3 size: 14 residues. The V end was cut by 7 bases, the J end by 11 bases, with 23 bases between. CDR3 nucleotides: TGTGCCAGCAAGGGGGGCCGCCGAGGGACTAATCAGTACTTC. Residues: CASKGGRRGTNQYF.

V gene TRBV10-1 combines with J gene TRBJ2-3, with D perhaps matching TRBD2 (6 bases). Germline CDR1 reads WNHNN; CDR2 reads SYGVQD (reference sequence). This CDR3 is built from 14 residues. V gave up 4 bases and J gave up 2 bases, with 10 bases separating them. CDR3 region: CASSVAGPTDTQYF. Here the CDR3 DNA reads TGCGCCAGCAGTGTGGCGGGACCCACAGATACGCAGTATTTT.